This T cell receptor (beta chain) is from a study of cytomegalovirus exposure and HLA in healthy donors. With 60 Vbeta and 13 Jbeta primers, the PCR was carried out. The assay was immunoSEQ multiplex PCR, and TCRdb's table has in-frame clones only and misses some. The sample lists more than 200,000 clones, roughly 80% occurring once. This clone was detected only once. The V gene's germline CDR1 is SGHVS and CDR2 FQNEAQ. The CDR3 runs to 15 residues. J lost 4 bases, V lost 2 bases, and 4 bases had no gene match. The material sequenced was PBMCs. The rearrangement joins TRBV7-8 to TRBJ1-3; 8 positions agree with TRBD1. This clonotype was sampled from a middle-aged man in good health and CMV-seronegative. This CDR3 reads CASSLQGAHGNTIYF. The CDR3 DNA reads TGTGCCAGCAGCTTACAGGGGGCGCACGGAAACACCATATATTTT.